The entry below describes one TCR beta chain. Its specificity is not known. This sample is drawn from a study of beta chain features in type 1 diabetes. Study conclusions and caveats: Type 1 diabetes patients showed a moderate but significant shortening of TCRB CDR3s in all four CD4+ subsets. Patients' naive, central memory and Treg TCRB repertoires seemed closer to one another than those of healthy donors.

V was cut by 1 base and J by 7 bases, with 7 bases left in between. The CDR3 is made up of 11 amino acids. Germline CDR1 reads DFQATT; CDR2 reads SNEGSKA (reference sequence). Expressed TCRB transcripts were sequenced because the isolated RNA had all been reverse transcribed beforehand. Produced via immunoSEQ multiplex PCR; TCRdb's table is partial and in-frame only. The sample holds about 110,000 clones, roughly 43% seen once. The sample taken for sequencing was stem cell memory CD4+ T cells from blood. J is TRBJ1-2 and V is TRBV20-1, with D possibly matching TRBD1 (5 bases). This clonotype was obtained from a woman under 30 in good health. The CDR3 coding sequence is TGCAGTGCTAGAGGAAGGGGTGGCTACACCTTC. Its protein product is CSARGRGGYTF.